The sample holds one count of the clone carrying this T cell receptor beta chain. Its antigen is undetermined. Likely unrecorded immune exposures existed in these nominally healthy donors. Trimming shortened V by 2 bases and J by 0 bases, and 9 bases separated the two germline ends. Germline CDR1 SGHTA, CDR2 FQGNSA. The CDR3 sequence is 15 residues long. PCR employed 60 Vbeta and 13 Jbeta primers. Original analysis: A later analysis tallied 80 million to 100 million unique TCR beta chains, roughly 11 million of them shared. The data were produced by immunoSEQ multiplex PCR, yet TCRdb's version contains in-frame clones alone and is incomplete. V and J calls and clone size are given by that table; D and trimming were obtained from the DNA. The sample has roughly 120,000 clones, 70% to 80% seen once. This sample is part of a study of cytomegalovirus exposure and HLA in healthy donors. Study-wide results and limits: There were over 150 TCR beta chains listed as cytomegalovirus-associated. One cluster of highly shared sequence variants probably arose as a sequencing artifact.

The sample was PBMCs. The chain joins TRBV7-2 to TRBJ2-3; D ambiguous. This sequence originates from a man aged 35 to 55 in good health and CMV-seronegative. This chain's CDR3 is CASSLRSASTDTQYF. The CDR3 nucleotides are TGTGCCAGCAGCTTAAGGAGTGCTAGCACAGATACGCAGTATTTT.